Shown below are 8 T cell receptor beta chains from a single sample sequenced in a study of T cell repertoires in cytomegalovirus infection. TCRdb independently ran MiXCR on the reads; one entry per CDR3 protein. This table has approximately 910,000 distinct CDR3 sequences, around 29% appearing once. Antigen specificity for these receptors is unknown. This specimen was cultured CD8+ T cells from PBMCs, taken from culture after CMV antigen stimulation. The receptors stem from a human donor in good health (CMV status not recorded). Some clones in this sample may be carry-over from other donors' samples.

The rearrangement uses TRBV18 and TRBJ1-1, with no clear D. The V gene lost 3 bases and the J gene lost 1 base, with 6 bases spanning the gap. The CDR3 is 13 amino acids. Germline V gene data show CDR1 as KGHSH and CDR2 as LQKENI. The CDR3 nucleotides are TGTGCCAGCTCACCTTGGAAGAACACTGAAGCTTTCTTT. Translated: CASSPWKNTEAFF.

This clonotype was detected a few times. V gene TRBV28 combines with J gene TRBJ1-1; TRBD1 might be the D (6 bases). Germline V gene data show CDR1 as MDHEN and CDR2 as SYDVKM. Deletions cut 2 bases from V and 0 bases from J, with 13 bases between. The CDR3 is 16 amino acids. CDR3 coding DNA: TGTGCCAGCAGTTTAGTCCTTCAGGGGATGAACACTGAAGCTTTCTTT. It specifies CASSLVLQGMNTEAFF.

This clonotype was seen a few times. The rearrangement links TRBV9 to TRBJ1-4, with D possibly matching TRBD1 (6 bases). V was shortened by 9 bases and J by 8 bases, with 23 bases between the two germline ends. Per germline, CDR1 SGDLS and CDR2 YYNGEE. CDR3 length: 15 amino acids. CDR3 sequence: CATSTPGGAWEKLFF. DNA for the CDR3: TGTGCCACTTCGACCCCGGGGGGGGCATGGGAAAAACTGTTTTTT.

This clonotype was found once. This may come from a read error, since a much larger clone is one base off. The V call is TRBV12-3 or TRBV12-4, the J call TRBJ2-7; D not resolved. The CDR3 covers 13 residues. Trimming took off 4 bases at V and 7 bases at J, with 14 bases between the two ends. CDR3 loop: CASSSGLMGEQYF. CDR3 DNA: TGTGCCAGCAGTTCTGGCCTTATGGGGGAGCAGTACTTC.

V usage is TRBV10-3 and J usage is TRBJ1-1, with TRBD1 matching 8 bases. Germline lookup yields CDR1 ENHRY and CDR2 SYGVKD. Losses at the gene ends were 10 bases for V and 4 bases for J; bases not matched to a gene: 8. CDR3 length equals 13 residues. This chain's CDR3 is CATEPTGGTEAFF. For the CDR3, the DNA is TGTGCCACCGAACCCACAGGGGGCACTGAAGCTTTCTTT.

This clonotype has a count of ten or more. The V gene is TRBV27, the J gene TRBJ2-3, with 7 bases that match TRBD1. This CDR3 comprises 13 residues. CDR1 is MNHEY, CDR2 SMNVEV, per germline (reference sequence). J gave up 4 bases and V 6 bases, and 4 bases lay outside the gene matches. CDR3 sequence reads: CASSSGGPDTQYF. The DNA of the CDR3 is TGTGCCAGCAGCTCAGGGGGACCAGATACGCAGTATTTT.

This clonotype was picked up a small number of times. The rearrangement joins TRBV7-6 to TRBJ2-7; TRBD2 aligns across 8 bases. Germline V gene sequence: CDR1 SGHVS, CDR2 FNYEAQ. This CDR3 is built from 18 residues. The ends lost 10 bases at V and 5 bases at J; junction bases unmatched: 25. CDR3 sequence reads: CANSLYIGEAGVGDEQYF. DNA for the CDR3: TGTGCCAACAGTCTATATATTGGTGAAGCGGGGGTTGGGGACGAGCAGTACTTC.

V gene TRBV27 combines with J gene TRBJ2-1; D gene unclear. This CDR3 spans 14 amino acids. Trimming took 1 base from V and 5 from J, leaving 9 bases between them. The germline CDR1 and CDR2 sequences are MNHEY and SMNVEV (reference sequence). DNA of the CDR3: TGTGCCAGCAGTTTATTCGGGCCTAACAATGAGCAGTTCTTC. This encodes CASSLFGPNNEQFF.